This T cell receptor beta chain stems from a study of radiotherapy plus CTLA-4 blockade in lung cancer. Study-level findings and limits: Radiotherapy plus ipilimumab was followed by expansion in blood of tumor-derived TCR clones. The best prediction of response reportedly came from early blood T cell clone dynamics, with interferon-beta.

The CDR3 length is 12 residues. Germline V lookup: CDR1 MNHNS, CDR2 SASEGT. V was cut by 6 bases and J by 10 bases, with 15 bases left in between. With respect to this clone: Its specificity is not known.

Method: immunoSEQ multiplex PCR; TCRdb's copy keeps in-frame clones and lacks some. Of tens of thousands of clones in the sample, around three quarters were seen once. The sequence was collected from a human donor with non-small cell lung cancer who had stable disease on radiotherapy plus ipilimumab. Here the sequenced sample was peripheral blood, taken from a patient treated with radiotherapy plus ipilimumab. The rearrangement links TRBV6-1 to TRBJ1-1; the D gene is possibly TRBD1 (5 bases). The CDR3 region has the DNA TGTGCCAGCAGGAGAGACAGTATGGGAGCTTTCTTT. This encodes CASRRDSMGAFF.